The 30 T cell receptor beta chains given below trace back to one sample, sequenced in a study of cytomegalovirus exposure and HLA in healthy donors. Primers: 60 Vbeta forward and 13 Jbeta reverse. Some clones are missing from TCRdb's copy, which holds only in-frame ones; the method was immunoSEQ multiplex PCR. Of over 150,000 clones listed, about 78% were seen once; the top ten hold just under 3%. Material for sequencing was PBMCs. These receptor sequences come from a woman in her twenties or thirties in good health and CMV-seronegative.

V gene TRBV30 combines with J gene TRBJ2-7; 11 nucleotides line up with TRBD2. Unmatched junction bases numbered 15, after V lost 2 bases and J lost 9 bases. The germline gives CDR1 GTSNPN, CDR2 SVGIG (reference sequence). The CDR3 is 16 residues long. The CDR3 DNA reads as TGTGCCTGGAGTAAGCTTCCGGGACTAGCGGCTCTGGTGCAGTACTTC. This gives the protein CAWSKLPGLAALVQYF.

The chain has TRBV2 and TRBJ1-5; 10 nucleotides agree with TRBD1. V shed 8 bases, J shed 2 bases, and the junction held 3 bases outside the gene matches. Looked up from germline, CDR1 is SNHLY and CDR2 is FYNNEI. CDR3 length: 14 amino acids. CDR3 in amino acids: CASGGQGRNQPQHF. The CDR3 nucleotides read TGTGCCAGCGGGGGACAGGGGCGCAATCAGCCCCAGCATTTT. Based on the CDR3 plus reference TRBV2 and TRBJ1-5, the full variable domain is EPEVTQTPSHQVTQMGQEVILRCVPISNHLYFYWYRQILGQKVEFLVSFYNNEISEKSEIFDDQFSVERPDGSNFTLKIRSTKLEDSAMYFCASGGQGRNQPQHFGDGTRLSIL.

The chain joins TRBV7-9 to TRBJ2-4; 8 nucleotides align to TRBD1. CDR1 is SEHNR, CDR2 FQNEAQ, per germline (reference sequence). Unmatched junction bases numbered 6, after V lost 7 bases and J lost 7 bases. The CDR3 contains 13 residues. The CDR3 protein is CASTGGLGNIQYF. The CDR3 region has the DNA TGTGCCAGCACAGGGGGCCTCGGGAACATTCAGTACTTC.

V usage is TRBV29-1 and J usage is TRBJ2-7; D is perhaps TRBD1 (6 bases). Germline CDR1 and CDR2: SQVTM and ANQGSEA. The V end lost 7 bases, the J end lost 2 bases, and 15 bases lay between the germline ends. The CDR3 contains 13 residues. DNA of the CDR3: TGCAGCGCACTGTCAGGGGCCGCCTACGAGCAGTACTTC. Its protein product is CSALSGAAYEQYF.

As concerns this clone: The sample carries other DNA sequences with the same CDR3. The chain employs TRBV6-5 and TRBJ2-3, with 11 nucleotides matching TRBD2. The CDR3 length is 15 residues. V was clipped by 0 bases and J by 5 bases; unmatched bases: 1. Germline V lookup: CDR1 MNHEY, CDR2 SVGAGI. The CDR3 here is CASSYSGTSGDTQYF. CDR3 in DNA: TGTGCCAGCAGTTACTCCGGGACTAGCGGAGATACGCAGTATTTT.

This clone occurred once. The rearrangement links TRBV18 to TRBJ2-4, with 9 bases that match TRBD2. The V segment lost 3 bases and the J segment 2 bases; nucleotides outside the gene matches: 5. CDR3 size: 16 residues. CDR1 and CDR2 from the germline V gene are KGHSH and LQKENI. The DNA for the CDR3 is TGTGCCAGCTCACCCCTAGCGGGACGAACCAAAAACATTCAGTACTTC. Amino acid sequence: CASSPLAGRTKNIQYF. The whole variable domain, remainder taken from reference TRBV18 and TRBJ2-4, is NAGVMQNPRHLVRRRGQEARLRCSPMKGHSHVYWYRQLPEEGLKFMVYLQKENIIDESGMPKERFSAEFPKEGPSILRIQQVVRGDSAAYFCASSPLAGRTKNIQYFGAGTRLSVL.

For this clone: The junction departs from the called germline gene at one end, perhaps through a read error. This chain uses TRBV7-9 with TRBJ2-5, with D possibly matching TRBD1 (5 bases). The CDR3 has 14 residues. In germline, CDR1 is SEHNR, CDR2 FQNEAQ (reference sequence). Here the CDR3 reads CSSTVGDWTETQYF. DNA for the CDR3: TGTTCCAGCACAGTAGGGGATTGGACCGAGACCCAGTACTTC. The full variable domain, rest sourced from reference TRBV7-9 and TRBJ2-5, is DTGVSQNPRHKITKRGQNVTFRCDPISEHNRLYWYRQTLGQGPEFLTYFQNEAQLEKSRLLSDRFSAERPKGSFSTLEIQRTEQGDSAMYLCSSTVGDWTETQYFGPGTRLLVL.

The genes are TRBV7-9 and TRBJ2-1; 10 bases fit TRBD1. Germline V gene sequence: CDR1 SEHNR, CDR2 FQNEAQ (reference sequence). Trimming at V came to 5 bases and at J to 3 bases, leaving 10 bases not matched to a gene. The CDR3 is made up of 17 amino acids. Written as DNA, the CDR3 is TGTGCCAGCAGCGGGGAACGTGGGGACAGGGGCTACAATGAGCAGTTCTTC. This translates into CASSGERGDRGYNEQFF. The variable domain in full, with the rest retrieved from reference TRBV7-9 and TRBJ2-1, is DTGVSQNPRHKITKRGQNVTFRCDPISEHNRLYWYRQTLGQGPEFLTYFQNEAQLEKSRLLSDRFSAERPKGSFSTLEIQRTEQGDSAMYLCASSGERGDRGYNEQFFGPGTRLTVL.

DNA for the CDR3: TGTGCCAGTAGTATCAGCGGTAGCACAGATACGCAGTATTTT. This sequence encodes CASSISGSTDTQYF. V and J are TRBV19 and TRBJ2-3; a possible D gene is TRBD2 (5 bases). This CDR3 is built from 14 residues. Trimming took 3 bases from V and 0 from J, leaving 7 bases between them. Per the germline V gene, CDR1 is LNHDA and CDR2 is SQIVND (reference sequence).

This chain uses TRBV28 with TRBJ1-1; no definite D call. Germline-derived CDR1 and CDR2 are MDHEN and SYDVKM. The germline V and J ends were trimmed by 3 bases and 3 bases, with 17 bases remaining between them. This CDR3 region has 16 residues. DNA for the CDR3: TGTGCCAGCAGTTTCAGCGGGGTGGGGATAGACACTGAAGCTTTCTTT. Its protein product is CASSFSGVGIDTEAFF.

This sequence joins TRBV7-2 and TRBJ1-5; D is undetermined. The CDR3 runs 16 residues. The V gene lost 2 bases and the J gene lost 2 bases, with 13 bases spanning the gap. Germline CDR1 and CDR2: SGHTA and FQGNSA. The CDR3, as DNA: TGTGCCAGCAGCTTAAGAGGCGGGCATGGCAATCAGCCCCAGCATTTT. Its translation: CASSLRGGHGNQPQHF.

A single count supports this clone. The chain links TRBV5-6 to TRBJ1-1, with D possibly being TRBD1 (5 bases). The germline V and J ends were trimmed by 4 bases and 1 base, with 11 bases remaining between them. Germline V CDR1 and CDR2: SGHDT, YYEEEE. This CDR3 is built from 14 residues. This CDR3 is CASSPGLKNTEAFF. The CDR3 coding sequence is TGTGCCAGCAGCCCGGGACTTAAGAACACTGAAGCTTTCTTT. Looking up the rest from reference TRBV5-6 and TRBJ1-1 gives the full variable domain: DAGVTQSPTHLIKTRGQQVTLRCSPKSGHDTVSWYQQALGQGPQFIFQYYEEEERQRGNFPDRFSGHQFPNYSSELNVNALLLGDSALYLCASSPGLKNTEAFFGQGTRLTVV.

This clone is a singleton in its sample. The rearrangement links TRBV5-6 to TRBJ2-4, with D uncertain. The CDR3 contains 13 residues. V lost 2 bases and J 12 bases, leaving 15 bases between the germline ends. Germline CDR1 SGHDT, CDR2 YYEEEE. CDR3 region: CASSLGVKRGQYF. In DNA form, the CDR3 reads TGTGCCAGCAGCTTAGGAGTAAAGCGAGGTCAGTACTTC.

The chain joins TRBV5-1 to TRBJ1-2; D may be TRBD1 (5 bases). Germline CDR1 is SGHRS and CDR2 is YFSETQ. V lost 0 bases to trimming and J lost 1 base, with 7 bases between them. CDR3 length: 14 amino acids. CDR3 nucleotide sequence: TGCGCCAGCAGCTTGGGGGGGGATAACTATGGCTACACCTTC. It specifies CASSLGGDNYGYTF. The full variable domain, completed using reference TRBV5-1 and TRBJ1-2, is KAGVTQTPRYLIKTRGQQVTLSCSPISGHRSVSWYQQTPGQGLQFLFEYFSETQRNKGNFPGRFSGRQFSNSRSEMNVSTLELGDSALYLCASSLGGDNYGYTFGSGTRLTVV.

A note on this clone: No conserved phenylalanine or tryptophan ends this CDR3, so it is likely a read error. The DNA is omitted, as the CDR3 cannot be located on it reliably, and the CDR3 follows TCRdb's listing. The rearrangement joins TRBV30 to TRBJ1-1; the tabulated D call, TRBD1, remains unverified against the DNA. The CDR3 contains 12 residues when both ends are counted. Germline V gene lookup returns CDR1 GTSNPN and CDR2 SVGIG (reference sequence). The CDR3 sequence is CAWGDSSKTGFS.

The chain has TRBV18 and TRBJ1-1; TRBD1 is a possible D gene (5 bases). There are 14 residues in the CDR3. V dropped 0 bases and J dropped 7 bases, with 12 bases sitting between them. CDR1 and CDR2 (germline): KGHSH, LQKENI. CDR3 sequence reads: CASSPPGGRGEAFF. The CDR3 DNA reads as TGTGCCAGCTCACCACCGGGGGGACGTGGTGAAGCTTTCTTT.

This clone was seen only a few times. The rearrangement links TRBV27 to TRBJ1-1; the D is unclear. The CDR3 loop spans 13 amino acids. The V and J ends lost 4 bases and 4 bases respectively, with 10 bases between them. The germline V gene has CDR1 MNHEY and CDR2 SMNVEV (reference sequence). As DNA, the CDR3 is TGTGCCAGCAGTTATTTGGAGAGCACTGAAGCTTTCTTT. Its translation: CASSYLESTEAFF.

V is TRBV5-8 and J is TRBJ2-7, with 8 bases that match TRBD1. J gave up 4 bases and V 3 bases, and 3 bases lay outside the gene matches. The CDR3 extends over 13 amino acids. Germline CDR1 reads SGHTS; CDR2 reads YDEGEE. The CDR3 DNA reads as TGTGCCAGCAGCTCTGGACAGGGTTACGAGCAGTACTTC. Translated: CASSSGQGYEQYF.

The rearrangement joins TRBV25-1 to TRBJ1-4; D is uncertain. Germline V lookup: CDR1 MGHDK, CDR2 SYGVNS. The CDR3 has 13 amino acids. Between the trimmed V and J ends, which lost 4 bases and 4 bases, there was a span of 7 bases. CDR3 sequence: CASSVEGNEKLFF. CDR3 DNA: TGTGCCAGCAGTGTAGAGGGTAATGAAAAACTGTTTTTT.

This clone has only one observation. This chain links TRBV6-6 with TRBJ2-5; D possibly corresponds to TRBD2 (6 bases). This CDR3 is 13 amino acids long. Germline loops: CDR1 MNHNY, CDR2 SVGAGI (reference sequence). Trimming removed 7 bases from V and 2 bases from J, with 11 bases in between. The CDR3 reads CASNRLVQETQYF. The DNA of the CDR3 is TGTGCCAGCAATAGACTAGTACAAGAGACCCAGTACTTC.

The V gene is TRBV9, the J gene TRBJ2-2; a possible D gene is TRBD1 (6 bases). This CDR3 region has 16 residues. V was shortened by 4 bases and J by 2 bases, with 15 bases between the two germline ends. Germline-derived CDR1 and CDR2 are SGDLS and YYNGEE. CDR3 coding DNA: TGTGCCAGCAGCCCCCGCGAGGGGGATAACACCGGGGAGCTGTTTTTT. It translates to CASSPREGDNTGELFF.

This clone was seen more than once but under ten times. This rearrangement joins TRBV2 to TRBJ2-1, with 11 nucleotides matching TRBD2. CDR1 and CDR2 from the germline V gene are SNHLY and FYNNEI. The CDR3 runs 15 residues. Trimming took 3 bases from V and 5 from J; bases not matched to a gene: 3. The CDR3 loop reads CASSEGSGGDNEQFF. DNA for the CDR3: TGTGCCAGCAGTGAGGGTAGCGGGGGGGACAATGAGCAGTTCTTC.

The CDR3 DNA reads as TGCGCCAGCAGCTTGGCCCAGGGAACTCAGCCCCAGCATTTT. This translates into CASSLAQGTQPQHF. The chain employs TRBV5-1 and TRBJ1-5, with D perhaps matching TRBD1 (5 bases). Germline V gives CDR1 SGHRS, CDR2 YFSETQ. Trimming removed 0 bases from V and 6 bases from J, with 10 bases in between. The CDR3 consists of 14 residues. Together with reference TRBV5-1 and TRBJ1-5, the CDR3 gives the full variable domain: KAGVTQTPRYLIKTRGQQVTLSCSPISGHRSVSWYQQTPGQGLQFLFEYFSETQRNKGNFPGRFSGRQFSNSRSEMNVSTLELGDSALYLCASSLAQGTQPQHFGDGTRLSIL.

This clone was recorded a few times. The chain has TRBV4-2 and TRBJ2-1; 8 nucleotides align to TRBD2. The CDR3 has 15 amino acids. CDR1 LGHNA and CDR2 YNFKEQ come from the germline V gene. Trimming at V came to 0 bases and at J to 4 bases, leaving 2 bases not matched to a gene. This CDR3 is CASSQDGGAYNEQFF. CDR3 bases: TGTGCCAGCAGCCAAGACGGGGGGGCTTACAATGAGCAGTTCTTC.

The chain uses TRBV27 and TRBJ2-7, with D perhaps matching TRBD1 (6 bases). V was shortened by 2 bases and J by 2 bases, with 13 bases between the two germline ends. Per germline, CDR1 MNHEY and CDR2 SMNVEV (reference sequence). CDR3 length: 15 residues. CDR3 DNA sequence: TGTGCCAGCAGTTTAACCGACAGGTTTACCTACGAGCAGTACTTC. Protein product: CASSLTDRFTYEQYF.

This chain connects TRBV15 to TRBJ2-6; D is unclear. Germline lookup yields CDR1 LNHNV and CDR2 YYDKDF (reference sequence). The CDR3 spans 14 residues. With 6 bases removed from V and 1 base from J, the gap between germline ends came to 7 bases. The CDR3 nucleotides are TGTGCCACCAGTCAGGCATCTGGGGCCAACGTCCTGACTTTC. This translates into CATSQASGANVLTF.

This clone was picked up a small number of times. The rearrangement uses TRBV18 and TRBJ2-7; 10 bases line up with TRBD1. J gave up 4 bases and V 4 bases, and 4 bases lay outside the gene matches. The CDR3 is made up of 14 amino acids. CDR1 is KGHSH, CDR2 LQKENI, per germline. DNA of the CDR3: TGTGCCAGCTCACTTGGACAGGGGGTTTACGAGCAGTACTTC. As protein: CASSLGQGVYEQYF.

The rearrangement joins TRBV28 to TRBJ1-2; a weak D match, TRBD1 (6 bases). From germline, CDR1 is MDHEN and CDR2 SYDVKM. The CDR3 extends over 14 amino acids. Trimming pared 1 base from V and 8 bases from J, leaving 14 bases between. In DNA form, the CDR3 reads TGTGCCAGCAGTTTATTAAGTCAGGGGCGAGGCTACACCTTC. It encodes CASSLLSQGRGYTF.

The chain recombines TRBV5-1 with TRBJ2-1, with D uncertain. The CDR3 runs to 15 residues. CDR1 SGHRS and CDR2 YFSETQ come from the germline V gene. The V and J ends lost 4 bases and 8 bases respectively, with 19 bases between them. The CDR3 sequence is CASSISAYTADEQFF. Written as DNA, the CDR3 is TGCGCCAGCAGCATATCAGCCTACACCGCGGATGAGCAGTTCTTC.

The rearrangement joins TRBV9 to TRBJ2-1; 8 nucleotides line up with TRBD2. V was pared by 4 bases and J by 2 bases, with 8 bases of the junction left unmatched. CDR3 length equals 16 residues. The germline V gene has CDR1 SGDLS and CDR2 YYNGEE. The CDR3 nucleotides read TGTGCCAGCAGCTCCACGGGGGGGTACACCTACAATGAGCAGTTCTTC. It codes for CASSSTGGYTYNEQFF.